The 5 T cell receptor beta chains listed next were all sequenced from one sample in a study of tumor and adjacent non-tumor tissue in lung cancer. No cell sorting was done before RNA was extracted from the tissue. Distant lung tissue was collected more than 3 cm away from the tumor edge. The library came from three nested PCR rounds adapted from ARM-PCR protocols. Each CDR3 protein is one row after TCRdb ran MiXCR on the multiplex PCR reads. The table includes about 100,000 distinct CDR3 sequences, roughly two thirds detected once. The specimen sequenced was distant non-tumor lung tissue. These receptors originate from a man aged 25 to 40 with non-small cell lung cancer.

This clonotype was counted ten times or more. The CDR3 loop is CASSLAAAGQETQYF. The CDR3 region has the DNA TGTGCCAGCAGTTTAGCGGCGGCGGGCCAAGAGACCCAGTACTTC. The chain recombines TRBV12-3 or TRBV12-4 with TRBJ2-5; D perhaps matches TRBD2 (5 bases). V lost 0 bases, J lost 1 base, and 9 bases lay in between. The CDR3 has 15 amino acids.

A word on this clonotype: A read error may account for a junction end that differs from germline. For the CDR3, the DNA is TGTGCCACTAGTGTCGGAGGGCTGAACTCCTACAATAAGCAGTTCTTC. Its protein is CATSVGGLNSYNKQFF. The chain couples TRBV24-1 to TRBJ2-1; TRBD2 might be the D (6 bases). Germline V CDR1 and CDR2: KGHDR, SFDVKD. The CDR3 extends over 16 amino acids.

As for this clonotype: Without the conserved terminal phenylalanine or tryptophan, this CDR3 likely stems from a read error. Because the CDR3's place on the DNA is in doubt, the DNA is left out and the CDR3 is given as listed by TCRdb. The chain links TRBV11-2 to TRBJ2-1; the DNA was not compared with TRBD1, the D call given in the table. Inclusive of both ends, the CDR3 amounts to 16 amino acids. The germline gives CDR1 SGHAT, CDR2 FQNNGV. The chain's CDR3 is CASSLDWTGGVDEQSI.

This clonotype has a single count. One end of the junction is discordant with germline, which a read error may explain. This chain uses TRBV4-2 with TRBJ2-2, with D possibly being TRBD2 (5 bases). CDR3 length equals 17 residues. CDR1 and CDR2 from the germline V gene are LGHNA and YNFKEQ. CDR3 region: CASGQESLRAGTGKLFF. The CDR3 bases are TGTGCCAGCGGCCAAGAGTCTTTGCGGGCCGGAACCGGGAAGCTGTTTTTT.

V gene TRBV11-1 combines with J gene TRBJ2-3; D remains unclear. Deletions cut 4 bases from V and 4 bases from J, with 9 bases between. The CDR3 covers 13 residues. From germline, CDR1 is SGHAT and CDR2 FQDESV (reference sequence). The CDR3 DNA reads as TGTGCCAGCAGCTCGCTATCGTCAGATACGCAGTATTTT. Amino acids: CASSSLSSDTQYF.